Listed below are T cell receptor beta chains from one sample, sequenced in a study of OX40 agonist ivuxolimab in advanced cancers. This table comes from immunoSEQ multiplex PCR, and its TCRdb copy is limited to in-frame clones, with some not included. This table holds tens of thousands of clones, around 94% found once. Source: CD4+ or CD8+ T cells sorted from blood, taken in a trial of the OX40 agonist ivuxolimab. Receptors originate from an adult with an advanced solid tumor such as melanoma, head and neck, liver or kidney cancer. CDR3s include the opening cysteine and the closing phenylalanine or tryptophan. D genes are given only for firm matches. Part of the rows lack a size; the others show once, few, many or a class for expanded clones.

CDR3: CASSPTGTATNEKLFF; DNA: TGCGCCAGCAGCCCAACCGGGACTGCAACTAATGAAAAACTGTTTTTT; size: -; J: TRBJ1-4; D: -; V: TRBV4-3
CDR3: CASSVGTGTLRHEQFF; DNA: TGTGCCAGTAGCGTCGGGACAGGAACTTTGAGGCATGAGCAGTTCTTC; size: -; J: TRBJ2-1; D: TRBD1; V: TRBV19
CDR3: CASSEKPGLDTQYF; DNA: TGTGCCAGCAGCGAAAAACCGGGACTAGATACGCAGTATTTT; size: -; J: TRBJ2-3; D: -; V: TRBV9
CDR3: CSVRGPNTGELFF; DNA: TGCAGCGTTCGGGGCCCGAACACCGGGGAGCTGTTTTTT; size: -; J: TRBJ2-2; D: -; V: TRBV29-1
CDR3: CASSVLAGASGNEQFF; DNA: TGTGCCAGCAGCGTACTAGCGGGGGCGAGCGGCAATGAGCAGTTCTTC; size: -; J: TRBJ2-1; D: TRBD2; V: TRBV9
CDR3: CASSPGTGYEQYF; DNA: TGTGCCAGCAGTCCCGGGACAGGCTACGAGCAGTACTTC; size: -; J: TRBJ2-7; D: TRBD1; V: TRBV6-5
CDR3: CASSFWAAGEQYF; DNA: TGTGCCAGCAGCTTTTGGGCCGCTGGCGAGCAGTACTTC; size: few; J: TRBJ2-7; D: -; V: TRBV7-6
CDR3: CASSPEVLAGSETQYF; DNA: TGTGCCAGCAGCCCAGAGGTACTAGCGGGATCAGAGACCCAGTACTTC; size: -; J: TRBJ2-5; D: TRBD2; V: TRBV5-4
CDR3: CASSSLGSPKGETQYF; DNA: TGCGCCAGCAGCTCCCTTGGGTCCCCCAAAGGGGAGACCCAGTACTTC; size: -; J: TRBJ2-5; D: -; V: TRBV5-1
CDR3: CASSFNLFYEQYF; DNA: TGCGCCAGCTCCTTCAACCTATTCTACGAGCAGTACTTC; size: -; J: TRBJ2-7; D: -; V: TRBV5-1
CDR3: CAWSVGGSNQPQHF; DNA: TGTGCCTGGAGTGTCGGGGGGAGCAATCAGCCCCAGCATTTT; size: -; J: TRBJ1-5; D: -; V: TRBV30
CDR3: CASSPQESSYNEQFF; DNA: TGTGCCAGCAGCCCTCAGGAGAGCTCCTACAATGAGCAGTTCTTC; size: -; J: TRBJ2-1; D: -; V: TRBV5-6